This TCR beta chain was found in a study of shared T cell receptors in the human thymus. Germline CDR1 is MDHEN and CDR2 is SYDVKM. CDR3 size: 13 residues. V lost 6 bases to trimming and J lost 5 bases; unmatched junction nucleotides: 4. Only in-frame clones appear in the TCRdb table, and some are missing; sequencing was by immunoSEQ multiplex PCR. This repertoire shows under 700,000 clones, 70% to 80% found once; its top ten account for 0.013%. This sample was also put to use in a study of human thymus T cells. Per that study: Each of the donors was a healthy Finnish infant who was undergoing open corrective cardiac surgery for congenital heart defects. The thymus was resected at corrective cardiac surgery.

The chain uses TRBV28 and TRBJ1-1; 9 bases line up with TRBD1. The specimen was thymocytes. The receptor was derived from a boy in the first two years of life with a congenital heart defect. CDR3 DNA: TGTGCCAGCAGAACCGGGACAGGGACTGAAGCTTTCTTT. It yields the protein CASRTGTGTEAFF.